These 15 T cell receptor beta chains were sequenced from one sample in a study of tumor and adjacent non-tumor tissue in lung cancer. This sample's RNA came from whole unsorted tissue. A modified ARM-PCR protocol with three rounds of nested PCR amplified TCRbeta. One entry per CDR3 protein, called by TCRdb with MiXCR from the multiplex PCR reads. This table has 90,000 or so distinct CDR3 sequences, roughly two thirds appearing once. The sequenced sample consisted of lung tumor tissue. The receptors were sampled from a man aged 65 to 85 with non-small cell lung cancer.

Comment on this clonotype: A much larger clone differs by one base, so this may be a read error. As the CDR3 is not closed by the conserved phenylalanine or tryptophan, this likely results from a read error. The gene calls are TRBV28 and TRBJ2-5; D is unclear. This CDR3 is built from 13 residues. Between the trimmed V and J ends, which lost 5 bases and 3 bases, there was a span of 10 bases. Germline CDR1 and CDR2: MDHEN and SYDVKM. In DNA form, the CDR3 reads TGTGCCAGCAGTGTGGAAGAGGAAGAGACCCAGTACTAC. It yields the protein CASSVEEEETQYY.

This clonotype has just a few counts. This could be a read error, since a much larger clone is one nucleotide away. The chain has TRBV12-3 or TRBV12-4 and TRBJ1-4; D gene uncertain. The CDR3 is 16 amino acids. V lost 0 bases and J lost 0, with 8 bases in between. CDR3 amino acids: CASSLAGTATNEKLFF. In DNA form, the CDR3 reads TGTGCCAGCAGTTTAGCGGGCACTGCAACTAATGAAAAACTGTTTTTT.

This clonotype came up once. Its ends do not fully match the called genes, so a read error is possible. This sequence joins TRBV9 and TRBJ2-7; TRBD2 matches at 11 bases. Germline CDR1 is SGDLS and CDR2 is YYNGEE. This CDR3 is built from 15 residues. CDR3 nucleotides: TGTGCCAGCATCGGAGGGACTAGCGGAGCCTACGATCAGTACTTC. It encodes CASIGGTSGAYDQYF. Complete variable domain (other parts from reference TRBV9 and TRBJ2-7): DSGVTQTPKHLITATGQRVTLRCSPRSGDLSVYWYQQSLDQGLQFLIQYYNGEERAKGNILERFSAQQFPDLHSELNLSSLELGDSALYFCASIGGTSGAYDQYFGPGTRLTVT.

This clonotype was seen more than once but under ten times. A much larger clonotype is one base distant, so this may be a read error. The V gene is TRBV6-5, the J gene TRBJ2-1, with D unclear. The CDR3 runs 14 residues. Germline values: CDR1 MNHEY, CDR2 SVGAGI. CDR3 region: CVSSYSWRPNEQFF. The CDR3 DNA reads TGTGTCAGCAGTTACTCGTGGCGCCCCAATGAGCAGTTCTTC.

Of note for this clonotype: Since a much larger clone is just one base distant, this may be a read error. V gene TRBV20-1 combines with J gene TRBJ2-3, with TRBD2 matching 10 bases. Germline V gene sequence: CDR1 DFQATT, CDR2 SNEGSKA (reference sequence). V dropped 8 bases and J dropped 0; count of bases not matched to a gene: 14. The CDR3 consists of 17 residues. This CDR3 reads CSTTTLTSGFSTDTQYF. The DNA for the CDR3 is TGCAGTACTACGACCTTGACTAGCGGGTTTAGCACAGATACGCAGTATTTT.

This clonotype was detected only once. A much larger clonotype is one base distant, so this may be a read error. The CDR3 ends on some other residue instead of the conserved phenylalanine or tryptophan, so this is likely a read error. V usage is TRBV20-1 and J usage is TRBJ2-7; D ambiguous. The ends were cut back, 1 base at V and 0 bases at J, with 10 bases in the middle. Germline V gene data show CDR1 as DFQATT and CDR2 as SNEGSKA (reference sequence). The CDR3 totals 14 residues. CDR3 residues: CSARGLEFSYEQYL. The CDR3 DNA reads TGCAGTGCTAGAGGTTTGGAGTTCTCCTACGAGCAGTACCTC.

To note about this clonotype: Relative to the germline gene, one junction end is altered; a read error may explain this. CDR3 protein: CASNLQGPGGLLF. CDR3 coding DNA: TGTGCCAGCAACTTACAGGGACCCGGGGGGCTGCTTTTT. V is TRBV11-2 and J is TRBJ2-2; possibly TRBD2 for D (7 bases). Germline V CDR1 and CDR2: SGHAT, FQNNGV. The CDR3 has 13 residues.

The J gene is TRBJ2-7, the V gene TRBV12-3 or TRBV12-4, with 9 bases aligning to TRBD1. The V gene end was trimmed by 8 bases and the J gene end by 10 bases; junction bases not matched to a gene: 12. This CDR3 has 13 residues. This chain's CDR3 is CASYRGPSYKQYF. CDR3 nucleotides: TGTGCCAGCTACAGGGGGCCATCCTACAAACAGTACTTC.

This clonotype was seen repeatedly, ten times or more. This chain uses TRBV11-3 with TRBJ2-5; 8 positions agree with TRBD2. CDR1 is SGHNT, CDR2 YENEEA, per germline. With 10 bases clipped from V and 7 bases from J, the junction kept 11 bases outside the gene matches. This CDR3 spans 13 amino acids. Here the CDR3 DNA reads TGTGCCATCGAGGGACTAGGTGGGGGGACCCAGTACTTC. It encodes CAIEGLGGGTQYF.

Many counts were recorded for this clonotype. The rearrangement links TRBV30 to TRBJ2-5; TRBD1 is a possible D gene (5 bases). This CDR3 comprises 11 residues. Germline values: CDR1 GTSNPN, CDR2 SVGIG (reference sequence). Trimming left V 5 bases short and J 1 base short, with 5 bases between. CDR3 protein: CAWGAQETQYF. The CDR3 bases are TGTGCCTGGGGGGCCCAAGAGACCCAGTACTTC.

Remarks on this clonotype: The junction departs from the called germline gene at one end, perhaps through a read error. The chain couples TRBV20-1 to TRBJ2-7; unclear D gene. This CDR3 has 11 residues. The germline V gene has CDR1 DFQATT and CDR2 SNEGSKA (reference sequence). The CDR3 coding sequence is TGCTGTGCCAGTTATCTCTACGAGCAGTACTTC. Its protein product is CCASYLYEQYF.

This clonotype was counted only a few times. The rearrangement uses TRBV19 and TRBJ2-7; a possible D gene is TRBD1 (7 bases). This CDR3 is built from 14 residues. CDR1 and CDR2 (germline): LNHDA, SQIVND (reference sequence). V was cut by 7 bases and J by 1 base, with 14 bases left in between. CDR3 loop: CASKLTGTSYEQYF. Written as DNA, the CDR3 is TGTGCCAGTAAACTGACAGGGACTTCCTACGAGCAGTACTTC.

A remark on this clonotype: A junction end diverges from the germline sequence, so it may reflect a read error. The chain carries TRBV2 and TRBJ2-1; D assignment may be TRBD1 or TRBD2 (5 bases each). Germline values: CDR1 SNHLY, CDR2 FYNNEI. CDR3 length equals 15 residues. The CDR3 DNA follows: TGTGCCAGCAGTCGGGACCCCCCGGGCTACAGTGAGCAGTTCTTC. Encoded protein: CASSRDPPGYSEQFF.

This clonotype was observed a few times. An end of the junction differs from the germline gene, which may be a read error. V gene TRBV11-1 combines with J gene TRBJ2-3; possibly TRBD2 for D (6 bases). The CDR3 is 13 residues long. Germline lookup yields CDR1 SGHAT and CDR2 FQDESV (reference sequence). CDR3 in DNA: TGTGCCAGCGGCTTAGCGGTGACTGATACGCAATATTTT. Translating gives CASGLAVTDTQYF.

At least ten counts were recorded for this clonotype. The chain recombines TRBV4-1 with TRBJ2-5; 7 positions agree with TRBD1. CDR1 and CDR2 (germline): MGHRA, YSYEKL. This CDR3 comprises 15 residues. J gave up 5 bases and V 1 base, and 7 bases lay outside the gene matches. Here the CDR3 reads CASSQGVRGQETQYF. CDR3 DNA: TGCGCCAGCAGCCAAGGAGTAAGGGGGCAGGAGACCCAGTACTTC.